The 6 T cell receptor beta chains listed next were all sequenced from one sample in a study of T cell responses to AZD1222 COVID-19 vaccine. Profiling relied on immunoSEQ multiplex PCR, and the TCRdb table lists in-frame clones only, not all of them. In the table there are 140,000 to 150,000 clones, more than 90% of which are singletons. The sample was peripheral blood, taken on day 0 of AZD1222 vaccination. The receptors come from an adult in good health.

For the CDR3, the DNA is TGTGCCAGTAGTGGGATGAGGGGCGACGAGCAGTACTTC. It is translated as CASSGMRGDEQYF. The rearrangement uses TRBV19 and TRBJ2-7; D is possibly TRBD1 or TRBD2 (5 bases each). V shed 5 bases and J shed 5 bases, with 13 bases lying between them. There are 13 residues in the CDR3. The V gene's germline CDR1 is LNHDA and CDR2 SQIVND (reference sequence).

V is TRBV28 and J is TRBJ2-7; tentative D call: TRBD1 (5 bases). V was cut by 4 bases and J by 4 bases, with 14 bases left in between. The CDR3 totals 14 residues. From germline, CDR1 is MDHEN and CDR2 SYDVKM. The CDR3 loop reads CASSYQGVRYEQYF. CDR3 sequence (DNA): TGTGCCAGCAGTTATCAAGGGGTTAGGTACGAGCAGTACTTC. The complete variable domain, with remaining parts taken from reference TRBV28 and TRBJ2-7, reads DVKVTQSSRYLVKRTGEKVFLECVQDMDHENMFWYRQDPGLGLRLIYFSYDVKMKEKGDIPEGYSVSREKKERFSLILESASTNQTSMYLCASSYQGVRYEQYFGPGTRLTVT.

This chain uses TRBV30 with TRBJ1-1; D not resolved. The CDR3 loop spans 14 amino acids. Trimming shortened V by 3 bases and J by 5 bases, and 16 bases separated the two germline ends. CDR1 and CDR2 (germline): GTSNPN, SVGIG (reference sequence). The CDR3 spells CAWSTSVGRTEAFF. The CDR3 DNA sequence: TGTGCCTGGAGCACCTCCGTAGGAAGAACTGAAGCTTTCTTT.

V is TRBV10-2 and J is TRBJ2-1; weak D call: TRBD2 (6 bases). The V gene's germline CDR1 is WSHSY and CDR2 SAAADI. The CDR3 runs 15 residues. The V and J ends lost 3 bases and 7 bases respectively, with 16 bases between them. In DNA, the CDR3 is TGCGCCAGCAGTGACTTCCTCTGGGCGGGGAATGAGCAGTTCTTC. Translated, it gives CASSDFLWAGNEQFF.

The V call is TRBV19, the J call TRBJ1-1; no clear D. Germline V gene data show CDR1 as LNHDA and CDR2 as SQIVND (reference sequence). The CDR3 is 13 amino acids. V lost 4 bases, J lost 0 bases, and 6 bases lay in between. CDR3 protein: CASSTRMNTEAFF. The CDR3 region has the DNA TGTGCCAGTAGTACCAGGATGAACACTGAAGCTTTCTTT.

This sequence joins TRBV2 and TRBJ1-4; a possible D gene is TRBD1 (6 bases). CDR1 is SNHLY and CDR2 is FYNNEI in the germline V gene. Trimming left V 4 bases short and J 5 bases short, with 14 bases between. The CDR3 has 15 amino acids. CDR3: CASSGTGQRNEKLFF. In DNA, the CDR3 is TGTGCCAGCAGTGGAACCGGACAGAGAAATGAAAAACTGTTTTTT.